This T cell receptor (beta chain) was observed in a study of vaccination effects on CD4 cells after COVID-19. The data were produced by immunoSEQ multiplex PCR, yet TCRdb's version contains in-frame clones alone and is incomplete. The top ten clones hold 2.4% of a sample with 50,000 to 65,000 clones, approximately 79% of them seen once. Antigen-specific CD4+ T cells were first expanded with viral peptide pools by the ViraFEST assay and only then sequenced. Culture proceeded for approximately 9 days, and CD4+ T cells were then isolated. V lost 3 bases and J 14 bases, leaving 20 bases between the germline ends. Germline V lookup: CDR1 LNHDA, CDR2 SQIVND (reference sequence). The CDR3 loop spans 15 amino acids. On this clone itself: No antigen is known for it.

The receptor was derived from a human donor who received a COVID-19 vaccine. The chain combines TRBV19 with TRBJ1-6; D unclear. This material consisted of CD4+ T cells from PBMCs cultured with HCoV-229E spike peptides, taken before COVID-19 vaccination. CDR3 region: CASSISRQMEGSLHF. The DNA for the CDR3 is TGTGCCAGTAGTATTTCTCGGCAGATGGAAGGGTCCCTCCACTTT.